The 13 T cell receptor beta chains reported below all come from one sample, sequenced in a study of CD8+CD57+ T cells in acquired aplastic anemia. Profiling that covered TCR beta VDJ and CDR3 relied on genomic DNA as its template. TCRdb reanalysed the reads using MiXCR and keeps one entry per CDR3 protein. The sample lists approximately 190,000 distinct CDR3 sequences, 64% seen once, with 35% to 55% in the top ten. Specimen: sorted CD4+, CD8+, or CD8+CD57+ T cells (not recorded which) from PBMCs. The receptors shown here come from a human donor with severe aplastic anemia or a healthy control (not recorded which).

The rearrangement links TRBV14 to TRBJ2-7; D gene unclear. The CDR3 has 12 amino acids. V lost 4 bases, J lost 3 bases, and 7 bases lay in between. Germline V gives CDR1 SGHDN, CDR2 FVKESK. The CDR3 DNA is TGTGCCAGCAGCCTCCTCCACTACGAGCAGTACTTC. This codes for CASSLLHYEQYF.

There are many counts of this clonotype. J is TRBJ2-5 and V is TRBV6-4; 12 nucleotides agree with TRBD2. There are 15 residues in the CDR3. V gave up 5 bases and J gave up 4 bases; unmatched junction bases: 5. CDR1 and CDR2 from the germline V gene are MRHNA and SNTAGT. DNA of the CDR3: TGTGCCAGCAGTCGACTAGCGGGGGAGGGAGAGACCCAGTACTTC. This translates into CASSRLAGEGETQYF.

In this sample, this clonotype turned up a few times. The genes are TRBV19 and TRBJ2-7; 9 bases fit TRBD2. From germline, CDR1 is LNHDA and CDR2 SQIVND (reference sequence). The trim removed 5 bases at V and 3 bases at J, leaving 8 bases unmatched. This CDR3 contains 15 residues. CDR3 sequence (DNA): TGTGCCAGTAGTTCCCAACTAGCGGGTGGCTACGAGCAGTACTTC. Its translation: CASSSQLAGGYEQYF.

V gene TRBV7-2 combines with J gene TRBJ1-6; D is undetermined. The CDR3 sequence is 13 residues long. Trimming stripped 2 bases from V and 9 bases from J, with 8 bases between. The germline gives CDR1 SGHTA, CDR2 FQGNSA. The CDR3 spells CASSLSFASPLHF. The CDR3 DNA is TGTGCCAGCAGCTTATCGTTCGCTTCACCCCTCCACTTT.

This rearrangement joins TRBV19 to TRBJ2-3; D is uncertain. CDR1 LNHDA and CDR2 SQIVND come from the germline V gene (reference sequence). Trimming removed 3 bases at V and 5 bases at J, with 9 bases between. The CDR3 sequence is 13 residues long. The CDR3 region is CASSIGLRDTQYF. The CDR3 region has the DNA TGTGCCAGTAGTATCGGTTTACGAGATACGCAGTATTTT.

This clonotype has a single count. The chain couples TRBV5-1 to TRBJ2-3, with TRBD2 matching over 8 bases. Looked up from germline, CDR1 is SGHRS and CDR2 is YFSETQ. This CDR3 spans 16 amino acids. After removal of 10 bases from V and 2 bases from J, the junction contained 15 bases not matched to a gene. The chain's CDR3 is CAEPSTSGGFTDTQYF. CDR3 sequence (DNA): TGCGCCGAACCCTCGACGAGCGGGGGCTTCACAGATACGCAGTATTTT.

V is TRBV6-6 and J is TRBJ2-7, with D possibly matching TRBD2 (6 bases). The length of the CDR3 is 16 residues. Germline V lookup: CDR1 MNHNY, CDR2 SVGAGI (reference sequence). Trimming removed 7 bases from V and 4 bases from J, with 23 bases in between. This CDR3 is CASTVRSLFGGYEQYF. The CDR3 coding sequence is TGTGCCAGCACCGTCAGGTCCCTATTCGGGGGATACGAGCAGTACTTC.

This chain connects TRBV12-3 or TRBV12-4 to TRBJ2-7; D remains unclear. The CDR3 is 15 amino acids. V lost 3 bases and J 2 bases, leaving 14 bases between the germline ends. CDR3 DNA: TGTGCCAGCAGTTTGGCAGGAAATGAAACCTACGAGCAGTACTTC. This codes for CASSLAGNETYEQYF.

V gene TRBV20-1 combines with J gene TRBJ1-5; D remains unclear. CDR1 and CDR2 (germline): DFQATT, SNEGSKA (reference sequence). Trimming took off 0 bases at V and 0 bases at J, with 9 bases between the two ends. CDR3 length: 15 amino acids. CDR3 in amino acids: CSARDLRDSNQPQHF. The CDR3 coding sequence is TGCAGTGCTAGAGATTTAAGGGATAGCAATCAGCCCCAGCATTTT.

The V gene is TRBV20-1, the J gene TRBJ1-4, with D possibly TRBD1 on 5 matching bases. The CDR3 totals 16 residues. CDR1 and CDR2 from the germline V gene are DFQATT and SNEGSKA (reference sequence). Trimming left V 3 bases short and J 8 bases short, with 22 bases between. Here the CDR3 reads CSARSRLGMGREKLFF. The CDR3 region has the DNA TGCAGTGCTAGGAGTAGGTTAGGGATGGGACGAGAAAAACTGTTTTTT.

The rearrangement uses TRBV20-1 and TRBJ2-7, with 11 bases aligning to TRBD2. Germline CDR1 DFQATT, CDR2 SNEGSKA (reference sequence). The V segment lost 0 bases and the J segment 3 bases; nucleotides outside the gene matches: 7. There are 16 residues in the CDR3. The CDR3 loop reads CSARDEKLAGDYEQYF. The CDR3 DNA follows: TGCAGTGCTAGAGACGAAAAACTAGCGGGAGACTACGAGCAGTACTTC.

The V and J genes are TRBV7-2 and TRBJ1-1; no firm D call. CDR1 and CDR2 (germline): SGHTA, FQGNSA. This CDR3 region has 12 residues. V lost 2 bases to trimming and J lost 8 bases, with 9 bases between them. The CDR3 DNA sequence: TGTGCCAGCAGCTTATTCAGGTGGGAAGCTTTCTTT. It translates to CASSLFRWEAFF.

The chain joins TRBV10-3 to TRBJ2-5; D might be TRBD1 (6 bases). The V and J ends lost 3 bases and 1 base respectively, with 18 bases between them. The CDR3 runs to 17 residues. Germline V lookup: CDR1 ENHRY, CDR2 SYGVKD. CDR3 amino acids: CAISDPTLDRIQETQYF. The CDR3 nucleotides read TGTGCCATCAGTGACCCCACCCTGGACAGAATCCAAGAGACCCAGTACTTC.